Below are 19 T cell receptor beta chains sequenced from a single sample in a study of blood T cell repertoires in COVID-19. This table comes from immunoSEQ multiplex PCR, and its TCRdb copy is limited to in-frame clones, with some not included. The table shows 150,000 or so clones, with over 75% occurring only once. Sequencing used peripheral blood. The receptor source for this set is a woman aged 40 to 50 with acute or convalescent COVID-19.

This clone was detected once. This chain joins TRBV11-3 and TRBJ2-6; no definite D call. Between the trimmed V and J ends, which lost 4 bases and 0 bases, there was a span of 10 bases. Germline-derived CDR1 and CDR2 are SGHNT and YENEEA. This CDR3 is 16 amino acids long. The CDR3 nucleotides are TGTGCCAGCAGCTCCCTCCCGGGCTCTGGGGCCAACGTCCTGACTTTC. Translating gives CASSSLPGSGANVLTF.

The rearrangement links TRBV24-1 to TRBJ1-1; D uncertain. The CDR3 has 13 amino acids. The V gene lost 3 bases and the J gene lost 6 bases, with 10 bases spanning the gap. The germline CDR1 and CDR2 sequences are KGHDR and SFDVKD. The CDR3, as DNA: TGTGCCACCAGTGATCCGGGATTGGCTGAAGCTTTCTTT. This codes for CATSDPGLAEAFF.

The chain is built from TRBV11-3 and TRBJ2-3; 8 positions agree with TRBD2. Trimming took 1 base from V and 2 from J; bases not matched to a gene: 5. The CDR3 is 16 amino acids. Germline CDR1 SGHNT, CDR2 YENEEA. This chain's CDR3 is CASSLGPAGVTDTQYF. DNA for the CDR3: TGTGCCAGCAGCTTAGGACCAGCGGGAGTCACAGATACGCAGTATTTT.

The chain has TRBV12-3 or TRBV12-4 and TRBJ2-7; the match to TRBD2 covers 9 bases. With 2 bases clipped from V and 7 bases from J, the junction kept 3 bases outside the gene matches. This CDR3 is 13 amino acids long. CDR3 region: CASSLSSGREQYF. CDR3 bases: TGTGCCAGCAGTTTATCGAGCGGGAGGGAGCAGTACTTC.

The chain combines TRBV5-6 with TRBJ2-1; 9 nucleotides agree with TRBD2. This CDR3 contains 15 residues. V was pared by 4 bases and J by 0 bases, with 2 bases of the junction left unmatched. Germline CDR1 is SGHDT and CDR2 is YYEEEE. CDR3 in DNA: TGTGCCAGCAGCAGCGGGGGGAACTCCTACAATGAGCAGTTCTTC. Amino acid sequence: CASSSGGNSYNEQFF.

This rearrangement joins TRBV6-5 to TRBJ2-7; 11 bases are a match to TRBD2. This CDR3 spans 11 amino acids. Germline values: CDR1 MNHEY, CDR2 SVGAGI. CDR3 sequence: CVSGGVGEQYF. CDR3 nucleotides: TGTGTTAGCGGGGGGGTGGGGGAGCAGTACTTC.

This chain links TRBV3-1 (or the pseudogene TRBV3-2) with TRBJ1-1, with TRBD1 identical over 7 bases. V shed 5 bases and J 5 bases; nucleotides not matched to a gene: 5. The V gene's germline CDR1 is LGHDT and CDR2 YNNKEL (reference sequence). The CDR3 has 13 amino acids. The CDR3 loop is CASSDRVRTEAFF. The DNA of the CDR3 is TGTGCCAGCAGCGACAGGGTGCGAACTGAAGCTTTCTTT.

This chain uses TRBV9 with TRBJ2-1, with 9 nucleotides matching TRBD2. The germline V gene has CDR1 SGDLS and CDR2 YYNGEE. This CDR3 is 15 amino acids long. V lost 4 bases and J lost 10; bases outside the gene matches: 12. The CDR3 here is CASSLSGTSQGEQFF. The CDR3 coding sequence is TGTGCCAGCAGCTTATCCGGGACTAGCCAAGGGGAGCAGTTCTTC.

Only a few counts were recorded for this clone. The rearrangement joins TRBV11-3 to TRBJ1-6; a possible D gene is TRBD1 (6 bases). Germline CDR1 SGHNT, CDR2 YENEEA. V lost 5 bases and J 7 bases, leaving 12 bases between the germline ends. The CDR3 length is 14 residues. This CDR3 reads CASSQDRTNSPLHF. The CDR3 DNA reads as TGTGCCAGCAGCCAAGACAGGACCAATTCACCCCTCCACTTT.

The rearrangement links TRBV3-1 (or the pseudogene TRBV3-2) to TRBJ2-7, with D maybe TRBD2 (5 bases). Germline V CDR1 and CDR2: LGHDT, YNNKEL (reference sequence). The CDR3 loop spans 13 amino acids. Trimming left V 5 bases short and J 6 bases short, with 14 bases between. DNA for the CDR3: TGTGCCAGCAGCTATAGCGTTTCGGGCGAGCAGTACTTC. It yields the protein CASSYSVSGEQYF.

In nucleotides, the CDR3 is TGTGCCAGCGACGAACGGGGGTGGAATTCGTGGGATACGCAGTATTTT. It yields the protein CASDERGWNSWDTQYF. The V call is TRBV5-8, the J call TRBJ2-3; the D gene is possibly TRBD2 (6 bases). The CDR3 runs 16 residues. V was pared by 7 bases and J by 6 bases, with 24 bases between. Germline V CDR1 and CDR2: SGHTS, YDEGEE.

The CDR3: CASSRNLGVDTQYF. CDR3 DNA sequence: TGTGCCAGCAGCCGAAACCTAGGTGTGGATACGCAGTATTTT. The chain has TRBV2 and TRBJ2-3; D remains unclear. Germline V gene sequence: CDR1 SNHLY, CDR2 FYNNEI. CDR3 size: 14 residues. Deletions cut 6 bases from V and 6 bases from J, with 16 bases between.

This chain's CDR3 is CASSLGDPGTGELFF. The CDR3 DNA sequence: TGTGCCAGCAGCTTAGGTGATCCGGGAACCGGGGAGCTGTTTTTT. This rearrangement joins TRBV13 to TRBJ2-2, with a tentative D call TRBD2 (5 bases). The CDR3 totals 15 residues. The germline CDR1 and CDR2 sequences are PRHDT and FYEKMQ (reference sequence). Trimming shortened V by 0 bases and J by 5 bases, and 10 bases separated the two germline ends.

This clone came up once. The rearrangement links TRBV28 to TRBJ1-1, with 7 positions matching TRBD1. After removal of 10 bases from V and 6 bases from J, the junction contained 14 bases not matched to a gene. The CDR3 has 14 amino acids. CDR1 and CDR2 from the germline V gene are MDHEN and SYDVKM. CDR3 residues: CATVMIDRVSEAFF. In DNA, the CDR3 is TGTGCCACCGTAATGATCGACAGGGTGTCTGAAGCTTTCTTT.

As concerns this clone: The junction departs from germline at one end; a sequencing error may be responsible. The chain carries TRBV15 and TRBJ1-5; D remains ambiguous. The CDR3 covers 15 residues. The germline V gene has CDR1 LNHNV and CDR2 YYDKDF (reference sequence). CDR3: CATSGDVGIGQPQHF. CDR3 nucleotide sequence: TGTGCCACCAGCGGAGACGTGGGTATCGGGCAGCCCCAGCATTTT.

CDR3 amino acids: CASSISQIGEKLFF. CDR3 DNA sequence: TGTGCCAGTAGTATCTCTCAAATCGGTGAAAAACTGTTTTTT. This sequence joins TRBV19 and TRBJ1-4; no clear D. Germline loops: CDR1 LNHDA, CDR2 SQIVND (reference sequence). The ends were cut back, 3 bases at V and 7 bases at J, with 12 bases in the middle. The CDR3 consists of 14 residues.

The genes are TRBV3-1 (or the pseudogene TRBV3-2) and TRBJ2-3, with D perhaps matching TRBD2 (5 bases). CDR3 length: 16 amino acids. Germline CDR1 LGHDT, CDR2 YNNKEL (reference sequence). Trimming left V 0 bases short and J 3 bases short, with 13 bases between. CDR3 sequence reads: CASSQEYGDLTDTQYF. The CDR3 region has the DNA TGTGCCAGCAGCCAAGAGTACGGGGATTTGACAGATACGCAGTATTTT.

V gene TRBV27 combines with J gene TRBJ2-7; weak D call: TRBD1 (6 bases). The CDR3 is 13 amino acids. Germline V gene data show CDR1 as MNHEY and CDR2 as SMNVEV (reference sequence). V dropped 10 bases and J dropped 4 bases, with 17 bases sitting between them. CDR3 DNA: TGTGCCACTCCGCACAGGGATTCTTACGAGCAGTACTTC. Its protein is CATPHRDSYEQYF.

J is TRBJ2-7 and V is TRBV29-1; 12 bases are shared with TRBD1. V dropped 6 bases and J dropped 2; count of bases not matched to a gene: 8. Germline CDR1 SQVTM, CDR2 ANQGSEA. The CDR3 sequence is 15 residues long. CDR3 in amino acids: CSVSGTGGPTYEQYF. The CDR3 coding sequence is TGCAGCGTCTCCGGGACAGGGGGCCCTACCTACGAGCAGTACTTC.